This T cell receptor (beta chain) was sequenced during a study of T cells in women clearing cervical HPV infection. TCR beta CDR3 amplified by multiplex PCR from approximately 1,200 ng genomic DNA. TCRdb's table, derived via immunoSEQ multiplex PCR, lists solely in-frame clones and lacks some. The sample yields under 45,000 clones, of which the top ten take up roughly 1.4%. On this clone: The read ends 3 residues before the CDR3 terminus; that terminus is restored from the germline J gene.

Germline CDR1 MRHNA, CDR2 SNTAGT. CDR3 size: 10 residues. This sequence was found in a woman aged 18 to 75 with a cervical HPV16 infection that either progressed to CIN3+ or cleared (not recorded which). The chain employs TRBV6-4 and TRBJ2-2; no clear D. Sequencing was performed on blood buffy coat. CDR3 sequence reads: CASRASPLFF. The DNA read from the CDR3 is TGTGCCAGCAGGGCTTCACCG.